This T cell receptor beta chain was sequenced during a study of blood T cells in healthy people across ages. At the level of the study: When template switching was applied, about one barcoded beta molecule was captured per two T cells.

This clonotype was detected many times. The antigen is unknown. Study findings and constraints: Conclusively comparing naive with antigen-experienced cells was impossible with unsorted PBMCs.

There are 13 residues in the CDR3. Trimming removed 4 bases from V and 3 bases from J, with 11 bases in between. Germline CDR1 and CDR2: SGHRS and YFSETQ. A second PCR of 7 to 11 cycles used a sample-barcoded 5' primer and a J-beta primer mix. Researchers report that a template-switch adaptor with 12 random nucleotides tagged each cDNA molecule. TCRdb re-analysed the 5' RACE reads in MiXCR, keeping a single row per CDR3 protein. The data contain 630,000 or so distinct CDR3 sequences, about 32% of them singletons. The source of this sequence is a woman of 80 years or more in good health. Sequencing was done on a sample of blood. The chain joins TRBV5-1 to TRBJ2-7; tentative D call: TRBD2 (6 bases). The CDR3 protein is CASSVDGGYEQYF. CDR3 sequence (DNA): TGCGCCAGCAGCGTTGACGGGGGCTACGAGCAGTACTTC.